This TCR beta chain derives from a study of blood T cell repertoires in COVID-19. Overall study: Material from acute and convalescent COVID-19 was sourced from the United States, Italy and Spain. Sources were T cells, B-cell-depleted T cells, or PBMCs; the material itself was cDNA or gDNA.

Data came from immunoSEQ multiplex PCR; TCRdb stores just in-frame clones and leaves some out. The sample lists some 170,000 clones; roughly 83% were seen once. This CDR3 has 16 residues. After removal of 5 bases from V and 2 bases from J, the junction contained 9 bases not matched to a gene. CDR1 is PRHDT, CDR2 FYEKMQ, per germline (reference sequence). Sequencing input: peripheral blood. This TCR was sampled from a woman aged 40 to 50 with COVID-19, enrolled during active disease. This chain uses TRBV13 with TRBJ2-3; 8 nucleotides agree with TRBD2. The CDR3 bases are TGTGCCAGCAGCCCCGGGGGGGCGGGGCTCACAGATACGCAGTATTTT. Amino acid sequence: CASSPGGAGLTDTQYF.